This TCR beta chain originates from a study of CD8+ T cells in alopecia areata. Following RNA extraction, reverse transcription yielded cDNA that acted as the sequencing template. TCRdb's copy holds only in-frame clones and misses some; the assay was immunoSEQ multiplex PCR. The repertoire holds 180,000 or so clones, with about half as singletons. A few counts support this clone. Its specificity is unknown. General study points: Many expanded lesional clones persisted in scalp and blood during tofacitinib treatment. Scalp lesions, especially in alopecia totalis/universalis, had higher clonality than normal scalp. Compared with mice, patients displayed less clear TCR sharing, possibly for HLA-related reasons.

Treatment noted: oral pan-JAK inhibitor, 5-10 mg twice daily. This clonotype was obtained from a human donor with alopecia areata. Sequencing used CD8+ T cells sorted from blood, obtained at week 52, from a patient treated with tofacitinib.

In nucleotides, the CDR3 is TGTGCCAGCAGCCAAACCAGGACAGTAAACACTGAAGCTTTCTTT. It specifies CASSQTRTVNTEAFF. The gene calls are TRBV14 and TRBJ1-1; D may be TRBD1 (6 bases). Per germline, CDR1 SGHDN and CDR2 FVKESK. Trimming shortened V by 2 bases and J by 2 bases, and 12 bases separated the two germline ends. The CDR3 contains 15 residues.